This note documents a single T cell receptor beta chain sequence. Its target is not known. This CDR3 is built from 19 residues. V lost 3 bases and J lost 0; bases outside the gene matches: 8. The germline V gene encodes CDR1 LGHDT and CDR2 YNNKEL (reference sequence). Amplification of TCR beta CDR3 regions was performed using RNA transcripts as template. First-round RT-PCR with HTBI primers amplified the TCR CDR3 region. TCRdb reanalysed the multiplex PCR reads using MiXCR and keeps one entry per CDR3 protein. Among approximately 690,000 distinct CDR3 sequences listed, about 14% were seen once. This sample stems from a study of T cells in Graves' hyperthyroidism and ophthalmopathy. Findings of the study overall: Among thyroid clonotypes expanded above 0.001, most also appeared in blood.

Ophthalmopathy patients had moderate-to-severe active disease, CAS ≥3, NOSPECS ≥4, and disease duration under 3 months. Orbital computed tomography and thyroid ultrasound, together with serum TRAb and thyroxine and clinical symptoms, were used for diagnoses. Sequencing used blood. The gene calls are TRBV3-1 and TRBJ2-1, with TRBD2 matching 13 bases. The origin of this receptor is a woman between 45 and 65 years old with Graves' ophthalmopathy. This CDR3 is CASSQTSGRPVSSYNEQFF. The CDR3 DNA is TGTGCCAGCAGCCAGACTAGCGGGAGGCCCGTGAGCTCCTACAATGAGCAGTTCTTC.